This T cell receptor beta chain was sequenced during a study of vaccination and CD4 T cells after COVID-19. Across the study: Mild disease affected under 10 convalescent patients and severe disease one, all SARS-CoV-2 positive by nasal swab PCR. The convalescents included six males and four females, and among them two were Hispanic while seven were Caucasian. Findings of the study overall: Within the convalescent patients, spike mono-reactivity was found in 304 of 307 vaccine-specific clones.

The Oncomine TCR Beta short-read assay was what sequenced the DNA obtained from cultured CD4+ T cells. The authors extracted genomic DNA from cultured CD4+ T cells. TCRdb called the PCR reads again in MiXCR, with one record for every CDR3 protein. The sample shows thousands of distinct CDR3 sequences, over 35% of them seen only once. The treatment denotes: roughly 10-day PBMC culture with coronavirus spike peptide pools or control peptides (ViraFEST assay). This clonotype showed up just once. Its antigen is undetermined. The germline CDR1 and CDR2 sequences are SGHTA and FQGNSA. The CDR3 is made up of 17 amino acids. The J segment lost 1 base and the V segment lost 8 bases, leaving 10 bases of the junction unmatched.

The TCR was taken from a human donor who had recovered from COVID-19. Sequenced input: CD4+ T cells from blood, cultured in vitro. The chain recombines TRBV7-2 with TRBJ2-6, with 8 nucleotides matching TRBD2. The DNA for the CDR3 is TGTGCCAGCCGCCCGGGGGGGTTGATGTCTGGGGCCAACGTCCTGACTTTC. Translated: CASRPGGLMSGANVLTF.